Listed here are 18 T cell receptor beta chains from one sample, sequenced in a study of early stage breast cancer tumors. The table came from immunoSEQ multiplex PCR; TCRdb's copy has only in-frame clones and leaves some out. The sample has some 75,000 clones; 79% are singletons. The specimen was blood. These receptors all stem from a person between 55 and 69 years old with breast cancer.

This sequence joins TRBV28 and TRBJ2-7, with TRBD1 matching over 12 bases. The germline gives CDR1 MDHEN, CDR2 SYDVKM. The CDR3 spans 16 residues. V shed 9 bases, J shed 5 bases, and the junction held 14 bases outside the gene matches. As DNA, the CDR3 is TGTGCCAGTAACTCCGGGACAGGGGGCGCCGGGGACGAGCAGTACTTC. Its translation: CASNSGTGGAGDEQYF.

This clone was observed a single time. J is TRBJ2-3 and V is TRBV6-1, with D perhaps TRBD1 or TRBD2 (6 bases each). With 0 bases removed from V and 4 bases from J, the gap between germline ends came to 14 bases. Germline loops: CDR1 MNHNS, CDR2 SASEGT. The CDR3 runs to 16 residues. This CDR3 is CASSEAWGALADTQYF. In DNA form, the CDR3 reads TGTGCCAGCAGTGAAGCTTGGGGGGCCCTAGCAGATACGCAGTATTTT.

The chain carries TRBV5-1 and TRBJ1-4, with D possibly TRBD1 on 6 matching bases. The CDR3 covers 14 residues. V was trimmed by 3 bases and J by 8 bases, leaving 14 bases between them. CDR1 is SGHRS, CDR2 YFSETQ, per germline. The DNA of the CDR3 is TGCGCCAGCAGCTCGACAGGAGTTGGAGAAAAACTGTTTTTT. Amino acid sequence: CASSSTGVGEKLFF.

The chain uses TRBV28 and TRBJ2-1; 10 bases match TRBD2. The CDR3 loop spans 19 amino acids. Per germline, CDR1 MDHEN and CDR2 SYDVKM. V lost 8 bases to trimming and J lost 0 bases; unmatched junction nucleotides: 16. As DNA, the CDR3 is TGTGCCAGCGATGGGGCAGGTGCTAGCGGGAGTAGCTCCTACAATGAGCAGTTCTTC. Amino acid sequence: CASDGAGASGSSSYNEQFF.

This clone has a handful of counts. Written as DNA, the CDR3 is TGTGCCAGCAGCAGTAACTATGGCTACACCTTC. This translates into CASSSNYGYTF. The rearrangement joins TRBV28 to TRBJ1-2; no clear D. CDR1 is MDHEN, CDR2 SYDVKM, per germline. The V gene lost 6 bases and the J gene lost 1 base, with 3 bases spanning the gap. The CDR3 is made up of 11 amino acids.

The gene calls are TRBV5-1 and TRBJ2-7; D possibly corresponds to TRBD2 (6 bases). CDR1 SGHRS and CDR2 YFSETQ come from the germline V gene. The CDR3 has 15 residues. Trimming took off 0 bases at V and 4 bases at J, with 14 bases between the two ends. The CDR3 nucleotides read TGCGCCAGCAGCTTGGGGGGCGGGATCCTGTACGAGCAGTACTTC. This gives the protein CASSLGGGILYEQYF. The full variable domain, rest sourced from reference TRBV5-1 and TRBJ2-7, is KAGVTQTPRYLIKTRGQQVTLSCSPISGHRSVSWYQQTPGQGLQFLFEYFSETQRNKGNFPGRFSGRQFSNSRSEMNVSTLELGDSALYLCASSLGGGILYEQYFGPGTRLTVT.

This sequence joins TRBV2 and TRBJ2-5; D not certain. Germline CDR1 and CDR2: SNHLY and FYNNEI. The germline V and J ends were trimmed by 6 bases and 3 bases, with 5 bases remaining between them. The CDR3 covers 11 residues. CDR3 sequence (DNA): TGTGCCAGCAGCGATAAAGAGACCCAGTACTTC. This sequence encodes CASSDKETQYF.

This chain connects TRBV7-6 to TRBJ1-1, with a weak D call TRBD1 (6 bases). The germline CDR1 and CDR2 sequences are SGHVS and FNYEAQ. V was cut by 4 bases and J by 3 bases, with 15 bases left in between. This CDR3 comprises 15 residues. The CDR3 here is CASSSRQVLDTEAFF. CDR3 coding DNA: TGTGCCAGCAGCTCTAGACAGGTCTTGGACACTGAAGCTTTCTTT.

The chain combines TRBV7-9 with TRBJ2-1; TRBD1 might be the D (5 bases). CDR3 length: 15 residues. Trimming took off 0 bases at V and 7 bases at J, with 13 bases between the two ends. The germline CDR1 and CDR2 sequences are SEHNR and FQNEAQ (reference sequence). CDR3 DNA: TGTGCCAGCAGCTTAGCGTCCCAGGGTTCAAATGAGCAGTTCTTC. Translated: CASSLASQGSNEQFF.

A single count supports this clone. DNA of the CDR3: TGTGCCAGTGGACCAGGGCCTGGAAACACCATATATTTT. It yields the protein CASGPGPGNTIYF. The V gene is TRBV19, the J gene TRBJ1-3; possible D gene TRBD1, 5 bases. The CDR3 consists of 13 residues. The germline gives CDR1 LNHDA, CDR2 SQIVND (reference sequence). The ends were cut back, 8 bases at V and 2 bases at J, with 10 bases in the middle.

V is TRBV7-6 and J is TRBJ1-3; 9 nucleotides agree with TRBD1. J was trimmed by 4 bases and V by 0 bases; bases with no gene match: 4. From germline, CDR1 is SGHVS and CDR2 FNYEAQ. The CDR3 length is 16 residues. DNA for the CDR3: TGTGCCAGCAGCTTAGCCCACAGGGGGCTCGGAAACACCATATATTTT. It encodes CASSLAHRGLGNTIYF.

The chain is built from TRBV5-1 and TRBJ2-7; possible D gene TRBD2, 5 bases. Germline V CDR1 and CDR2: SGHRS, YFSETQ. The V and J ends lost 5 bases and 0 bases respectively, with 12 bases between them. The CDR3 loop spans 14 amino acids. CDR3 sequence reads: CASRGMLASYEQYF. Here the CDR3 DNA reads TGCGCCAGCAGAGGGATGCTAGCCTCCTACGAGCAGTACTTC.

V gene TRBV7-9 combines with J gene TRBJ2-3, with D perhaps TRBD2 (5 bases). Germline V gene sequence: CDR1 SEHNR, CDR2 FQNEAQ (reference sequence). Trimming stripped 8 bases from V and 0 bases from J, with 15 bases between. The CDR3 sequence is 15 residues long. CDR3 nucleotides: TGTGCCAGCGTCAATCCTAGCAAAAGCACAGATACGCAGTATTTT. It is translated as CASVNPSKSTDTQYF.

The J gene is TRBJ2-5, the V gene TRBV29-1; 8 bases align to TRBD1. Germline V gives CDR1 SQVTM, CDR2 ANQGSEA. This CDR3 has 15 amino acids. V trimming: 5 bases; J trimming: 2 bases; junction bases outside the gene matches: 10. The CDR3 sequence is CSVTPGQENQETQYF. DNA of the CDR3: TGCAGCGTTACTCCGGGACAGGAGAATCAAGAGACCCAGTACTTC.

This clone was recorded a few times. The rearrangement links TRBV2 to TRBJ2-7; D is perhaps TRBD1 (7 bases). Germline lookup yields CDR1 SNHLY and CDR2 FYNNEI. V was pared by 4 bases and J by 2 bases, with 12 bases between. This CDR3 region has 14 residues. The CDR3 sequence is CASSGQGGPYEQYF. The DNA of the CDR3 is TGTGCCAGCAGTGGACAGGGAGGACCCTACGAGCAGTACTTC.

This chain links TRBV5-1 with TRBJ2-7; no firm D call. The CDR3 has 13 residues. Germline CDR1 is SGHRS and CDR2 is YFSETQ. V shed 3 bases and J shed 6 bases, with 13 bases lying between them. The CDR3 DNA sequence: TGCGCCAGCAGCTGGACCCGAACGGGCGAGCAGTACTTC. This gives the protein CASSWTRTGEQYF.

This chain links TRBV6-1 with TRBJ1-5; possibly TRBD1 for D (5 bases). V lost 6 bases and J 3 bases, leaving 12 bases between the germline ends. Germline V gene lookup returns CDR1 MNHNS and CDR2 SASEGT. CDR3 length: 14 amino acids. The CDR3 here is CASSTRGINQPQHF. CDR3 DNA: TGTGCCAGCAGCACAAGGGGCATCAATCAGCCCCAGCATTTT.

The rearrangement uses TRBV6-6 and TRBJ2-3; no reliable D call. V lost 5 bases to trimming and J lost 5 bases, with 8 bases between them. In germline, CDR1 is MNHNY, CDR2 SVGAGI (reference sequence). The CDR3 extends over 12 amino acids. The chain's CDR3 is CASSQQRDTQYF. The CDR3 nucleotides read TGTGCCAGCAGTCAGCAGCGAGATACGCAGTATTTT.